This T cell receptor beta chain was sequenced for a study of blood T cell repertoires in COVID-19. On the study more broadly: Specimens from acute and convalescent COVID-19 originated in the United States, Italy and Spain. PBMCs, B-cell-depleted T cells, or T cells were the source of the cDNA or gDNA that made up the material.

Original methodology: By means of reference gene primer amplification, nucleated cell counts were estimated. This table comes from immunoSEQ multiplex PCR, and its TCRdb copy is limited to in-frame clones, with some not included. V and J calls and clone size follow that table, whereas D and trimming were derived from the DNA. The sample holds a few hundred thousand clones, around 90% seen once. Germline assignment: CDR1 SGHDT and CDR2 YYEEEE. Trimming cost V 3 bases and J 0 bases, with 9 bases left between them. CDR3 size: 14 residues. Sequencing input: peripheral blood. The rearrangement uses TRBV5-6 and TRBJ1-1, with unresolved D. The clonotype comes from a man aged 18 to 29 with active or convalescent COVID-19. The CDR3 reads CASSWRRMNTEAFF. The CDR3 DNA is TGTGCCAGCAGCTGGCGCAGGATGAACACTGAAGCTTTCTTT.